This is a list of T cell receptor beta chains from one sample in a study of T cell responses to AZD1222 COVID-19 vaccine. Libraries were prepared by immunoSEQ multiplex PCR; TCRdb keeps only in-frame clonotypes and omits some of them. Here the sample spans 25,000 to 35,000 clones, approximately 90% being singletons. This specimen consisted of peripheral blood, obtained on day 0 of AZD1222 vaccination. These receptors were obtained from an adult in good health. Both conserved end residues are part of each CDR3. A D gene is named only where the DNA matches it firmly. Clone sizes are given selectively: once, few, many, or a class where the clone is expanded.

clone size	CDR3 length	J gene	D gene	V gene	CDR3 protein	CDR3 DNA
NA	15	TRBJ1-3	NA	TRBV7-2	CASSIGVVSGNTIYF	TGTGCCAGCAGCATAGGTGTTGTCTCTGGAAACACCATATATTTT
NA	18	TRBJ1-1	NA	TRBV6-1	CASSELIRLGQWNTEAFF	TGTGCCAGCAGTGAACTGATACGGCTAGGACAGTGGAACACTGAAGCTTTCTTT
NA	14	TRBJ1-1	NA	TRBV9	CASSAQGGGTEAFF	TGTGCCAGCAGCGCACAGGGTGGGGGAACTGAAGCTTTCTTT
NA	12	TRBJ2-7	NA	TRBV30	CAWSEVGAEQYF	TGTGCCTGGAGTGAAGTAGGGGCCGAGCAGTACTTC
NA	15	TRBJ2-3	NA	TRBV27	CASSLEAARTDTQYF	TGTGCCAGCAGTTTGGAGGCGGCGCGCACAGATACGCAGTATTTT
NA	14	TRBJ2-2	NA	TRBV19	CASSIVGGTGELFF	TGTGCCAGTAGTATAGTGGGAGGCACCGGGGAGCTGTTTTTT
few	13	TRBJ2-7	TRBD1	TRBV5-4	CASRLDRAYEQYF	TGTGCCAGCAGGTTGGACAGGGCCTACGAGCAGTACTTC
once	15	TRBJ1-5	NA	TRBV11-2	CASSLVPQGNQPQHF	TGTGCCAGCAGCTTAGTCCCCCAGGGCAATCAGCCCCAGCATTTT
once	14	TRBJ1-1	NA	TRBV19	CASTLGGLNTEAFF	TGTGCCAGTACCCTGGGCGGTTTGAACACTGAAGCTTTCTTT
NA	14	TRBJ1-2	NA	TRBV6-5	CASSPSDSRYGYTF	TGTGCCAGCAGTCCCTCGGACAGCCGCTATGGCTACACCTTC
NA	13	TRBJ1-6	NA	TRBV12-5	CASGSTGNSPLHF	TGTGCTAGTGGGTCCACCGGTAATTCACCCCTCCACTTT
NA	15	TRBJ1-1	TRBD1	TRBV5-1	CASSLVGQENTEAFF	TGCGCCAGCAGCTTGGTTGGACAGGAGAACACTGAAGCTTTCTTT
few	16	TRBJ1-1	TRBD1	TRBV10-2	CASRGDRYGDHPEAFF	TGCGCCAGCAGAGGGGACAGGTACGGGGATCATCCCGAAGCTTTCTTT
NA	15	TRBJ1-5	NA	TRBV5-4	CASSLGTAPNQPQHF	TGTGCCAGCAGCTTGGGAACAGCTCCCAATCAGCCCCAGCATTTT
once	15	TRBJ1-1	NA	TRBV19	CASTQDGLLPGEAFF	TGTGCCAGTACCCAGGATGGGCTTCTACCGGGTGAAGCTTTCTTT
NA	16	TRBJ1-3	TRBD1	TRBV10-3	CAISEGNRGTGNTIYF	TGTGCCATCAGTGAGGGAAACAGGGGGACTGGAAACACCATATATTTT
NA	20	TRBJ2-1	TRBD1	TRBV5-4	CASSLVNRGPQGWPYNEQFF	TGTGCCAGCAGCTTGGTTAACAGGGGCCCTCAGGGATGGCCCTACAATGAGCAGTTCTTC
few	15	TRBJ2-1	TRBD2	TRBV9	CASSFTGLGNNEQFF	TGTGCCAGCAGCTTCACGGGACTAGGCAACAATGAGCAGTTCTTC
NA	14	TRBJ2-1	TRBD1	TRBV18	CASSKDRGQNEQFF	TGTGCCAGCTCAAAGGACAGGGGGCAAAATGAGCAGTTCTTC
NA	16	TRBJ2-5	NA	TRBV9	CASSPRETGPQETQYF	TGTGCCAGCAGCCCCCGTGAGACAGGACCGCAAGAGACCCAGTACTTC
NA	15	TRBJ2-1	TRBD1	TRBV7-9	CASSTGQGSYNEQFF	TGTGCCAGCAGCACCGGACAGGGCTCCTACAATGAGCAGTTCTTC
NA	14	TRBJ1-5	NA	TRBV6-5	CASGGFDSNQPQHF	TGTGCCAGCGGCGGGTTCGATAGCAATCAGCCCCAGCATTTT
NA	14	TRBJ1-2	TRBD1	TRBV7-2	CASRGQPANYGYTF	TGTGCCAGCAGGGGACAGCCAGCTAACTATGGCTACACCTTC
few	16	TRBJ1-5	NA	TRBV12-5	CASAWTRAEGNQPQHF	TGTGCTAGTGCCTGGACCAGGGCTGAAGGCAATCAGCCCCAGCATTTT
NA	15	TRBJ1-2	NA	TRBV6-5	CASSPQIQARYGYTF	TGTGCCAGCAGCCCCCAAATACAGGCGCGCTATGGCTACACCTTC
NA	12	TRBJ2-1	NA	TRBV30	CAWSREGNEQFF	TGTGCCTGGAGTCGAGAGGGGAATGAGCAGTTCTTC
once	15	TRBJ1-6	NA	TRBV7-2	CASSPRSSYNSPLHF	TGTGCCAGCAGTCCTAGGAGCTCCTATAATTCACCCCTCCACTTT
NA	14	TRBJ1-6	TRBD1	TRBV13	CASSLTGGGSPLHF	TGTGCCAGCAGCCTTACAGGGGGGGGATCACCCCTCCACTTT
few	12	TRBJ2-7	NA	TRBV20-1	CSASKGSYEQYF	TGCAGTGCTAGTAAGGGTTCCTACGAGCAGTACTTC
few	14	TRBJ1-5	NA	TRBV30	CAWSPGFNNQPQHF	TGTGCCTGGAGTCCAGGGTTCAACAATCAGCCCCAGCATTTT
once	16	TRBJ1-6	TRBD1	TRBV7-6	CASSSTPGQVNSPLHF	TGTGCCAGCAGCTCCACCCCGGGACAGGTTAATTCACCCCTCCACTTT
NA	14	TRBJ2-2	NA	TRBV14	CASSQDRDTGELFF	TGTGCCAGCAGCCAAGATCGGGACACCGGGGAGCTGTTTTTT
NA	17	TRBJ2-3	NA	TRBV7-2	CASSLEGGWGLQDTQYF	TGTGCCAGCAGCTTAGAGGGAGGTTGGGGGCTCCAGGATACGCAGTATTTT
NA	14	TRBJ2-7	NA	TRBV5-5	CASSLLGAFGEQYF	TGTGCCAGCAGCTTGCTTGGTGCGTTCGGGGAGCAGTACTTC
NA	14	TRBJ2-7	NA	TRBV29-1	CSAAGQGSSYEQYF	TGCAGCGCCGCCGGGCAGGGGTCCTCCTACGAGCAGTACTTC
few	15	TRBJ2-5	NA	TRBV4-2	CASSQRRDSQETQYF	TGTGCCAGCAGCCAACGACGGGACTCTCAAGAGACCCAGTACTTC
NA	15	TRBJ2-7	NA	TRBV6-5	CASSYSPQEAYEQYF	TGTGCCAGCAGTTACTCGCCCCAGGAGGCCTACGAGCAGTACTTC
NA	12	TRBJ1-2	NA	TRBV29-1	CSVLGTGEGYTF	TGCAGCGTTCTGGGGACGGGTGAGGGCTACACCTTC
NA	17	TRBJ1-3	TRBD1	TRBV5-4	CASSLASARGIGNTIYF	TGTGCCAGCAGCTTGGCCTCGGCCAGGGGGATTGGAAACACCATATATTTT
NA	15	TRBJ2-7	NA	TRBV18	CASSPPMSQGYEQYF	TGTGCCAGCTCACCACCGATGAGCCAGGGGTACGAGCAGTACTTC
NA	10	TRBJ1-2	NA	TRBV29-1	CSVGGLGYTF	TGCAGCGTTGGGGGATTAGGCTACACCTTC
NA	14	TRBJ2-7	NA	TRBV18	CASSPGQIPYEQYF	TGTGCCAGCTCACCCGGGCAAATCCCCTACGAGCAGTACTTC
NA	18	TRBJ2-2	TRBD1	TRBV30	CAWGRGTGGLGDTGELFF	TGTGCCTGGGGTCGGGGGACAGGGGGCCTCGGGGACACCGGGGAGCTGTTTTTT
once	13	TRBJ2-7	NA	TRBV7-8	CASSPQMRGEQYF	TGTGCCAGCAGCCCCCAGATGAGAGGCGAGCAGTACTTC
NA	13	TRBJ2-3	NA	TRBV5-4	CASSLGAADTQYF	TGTGCCAGCAGCTTGGGAGCCGCGGATACGCAGTATTTT
NA	15	TRBJ2-2	NA	TRBV2	CASSEQWGGTGELFF	TGTGCCAGCAGTGAACAGTGGGGCGGGACCGGGGAGCTGTTTTTT
NA	14	TRBJ1-2	TRBD1	TRBV4-2	CASRTDRAGTGYTF	TGTGCCAGCAGAACCGACAGGGCCGGAACCGGCTACACCTTC
NA	13	TRBJ2-1	TRBD2	TRBV10-2	CATRLAGNNEQFF	TGCGCCACAAGACTAGCGGGGAACAATGAGCAGTTCTTC
NA	13	TRBJ1-5	NA	TRBV10-1	CASPCWGHQPQHF	TGCGCCAGCCCTTGCTGGGGGCATCAGCCCCAGCATTTT
NA	16	TRBJ1-1	NA	TRBV14	CASSQVFAGWNTEAFF	TGTGCCAGCAGCCAAGTGTTCGCAGGGTGGAACACTGAAGCTTTCTTT
NA	10	TRBJ2-7	NA	TRBV29-1	CSVADDEQYF	TGCAGCGTTGCTGACGACGAGCAGTACTTC
NA	14	TRBJ2-3	NA	TRBV2	CASSERGRSDTQYF	TGTGCCAGCAGTGAACGGGGGAGGTCAGATACGCAGTATTTT
NA	16	TRBJ2-2	NA	TRBV6-1	CASSVGTPAVTGELFF	TGTGCCAGCAGTGTAGGGACACCGGCAGTCACCGGGGAGCTGTTTTTT